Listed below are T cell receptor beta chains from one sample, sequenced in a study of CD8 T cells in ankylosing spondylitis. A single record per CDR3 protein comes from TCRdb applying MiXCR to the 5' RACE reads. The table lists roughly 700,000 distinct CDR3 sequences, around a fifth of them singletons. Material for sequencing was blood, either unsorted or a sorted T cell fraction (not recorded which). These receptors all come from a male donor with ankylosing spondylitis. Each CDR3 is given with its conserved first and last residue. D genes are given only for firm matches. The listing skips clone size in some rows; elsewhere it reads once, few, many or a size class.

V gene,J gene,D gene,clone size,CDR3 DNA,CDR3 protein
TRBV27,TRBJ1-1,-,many,TGTGCCAGCAGTTTATCCAGGGGGAACACTGAAGCTTTCTTT,CASSLSRGNTEAFF
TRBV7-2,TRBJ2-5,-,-,TGTGCCAGCAGCGAGGGGGTTGGGGCCCTGATACAAGAGACCCAGTACTTC,CASSEGVGALIQETQYF
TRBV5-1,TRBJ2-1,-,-,TGCGCCAGCAGCTTGGCGGATACACCTTACAATGAGCAGTTCTTC,CASSLADTPYNEQFF
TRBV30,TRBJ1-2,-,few,TGTGCCTGGAGCCGGGACGGAGGGGACTATGGCTACACCTTC,CAWSRDGGDYGYTF
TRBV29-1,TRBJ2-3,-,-,TGCAGCGTCCTTGTAGGGCCCGCAGATACGCAGTATTTT,CSVLVGPADTQYF
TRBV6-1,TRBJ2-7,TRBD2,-,TGTGCCAGCAGAGTAGCGGGGGGTACCTACGAGCAGTACTTC,CASRVAGGTYEQYF
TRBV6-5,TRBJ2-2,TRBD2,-,TGTGCCAGCAGTTCACGCGGGGGGCCCACCACGGTCGGGGAGCTGTTTTTT,CASSSRGGPTTVGELFF
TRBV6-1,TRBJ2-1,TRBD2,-,TGTGCCAGCAGGCCCGGAGGACTAGTTGTTTCCGTCGAGCAGTTCTTC,CASRPGGLVVSVEQFF
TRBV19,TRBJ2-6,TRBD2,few,TGTGCCAGTACTTCGACTAGCGCCGTCTCTGGGGCCAACGTCCTGACTTTC,CASTSTSAVSGANVLTF
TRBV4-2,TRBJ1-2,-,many,TGTGCCAGCAGCCAAGAGGTAGCGGGGGGCTACACCTTC,CASSQEVAGGYTF
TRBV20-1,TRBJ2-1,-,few,TGCAGTGCCTCCCGGGGGGGCAGGGGGGATAACAATGAGCAGTTCTTC,CSASRGGRGDNNEQFF
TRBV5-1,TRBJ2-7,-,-,TGCGCCAGCAGTAGTGGGACAAAATTCTACGAGCAGTACTTC,CASSSGTKFYEQYF
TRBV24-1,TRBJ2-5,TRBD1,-,TGTGCCACCAGTGACCCAGGGACAGGGAGGTATATGGAGACCCAGTACTTC,CATSDPGTGRYMETQYF
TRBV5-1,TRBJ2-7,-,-,TGCGCCAGCAGCTTGCCGACGTACGATTCTTCGGGAGAGCAGTACTTC,CASSLPTYDSSGEQYF
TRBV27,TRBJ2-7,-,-,TGTGCCAGCAGTTTGTACGCACAGGGATACGAGCAGTACTTC,CASSLYAQGYEQYF
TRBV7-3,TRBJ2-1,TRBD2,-,TGTGCCAGCAGCTTATCAGAAGCTAGCGGGAGTTGGGATGAGCAGTTCTTC,CASSLSEASGSWDEQFF
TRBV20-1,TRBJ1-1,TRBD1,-,TGCAGTGCACAGGGGGGGGGTGGCACTGAAGCTTTCTTT,CSAQGGGGTEAFF
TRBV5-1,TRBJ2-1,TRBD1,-,TGCGCCAGCAGCCCGGACAGGGCCCTTTACAATGAGCAGTTCTTC,CASSPDRALYNEQFF
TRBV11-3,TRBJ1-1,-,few,TGTGCCAGCAGCACCGAACAGGGCGCTGAAGCTTTCTTT,CASSTEQGAEAFF
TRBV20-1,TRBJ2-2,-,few,TGCAGTGCTAGAGTACGGGGATCGAACACCGGGGAGCTGTTTTTT,CSARVRGSNTGELFF
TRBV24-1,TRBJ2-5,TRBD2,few,TGTGCCACCAGTGATTTCTCGACTAGCGGGAGCTCGGAGACCCAGTACTTC,CATSDFSTSGSSETQYF
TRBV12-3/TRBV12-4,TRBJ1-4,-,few,TGTGCCAGCAGTTTTTATCCTATAAATGAAAAACTGTTTTTT,CASSFYPINEKLFF
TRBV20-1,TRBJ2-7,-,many,TGCAGTGCTAGAGATGTGTTGGGGACGGACTACGAGCAGTACTTC,CSARDVLGTDYEQYF
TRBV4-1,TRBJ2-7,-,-,TGCGCCAGCAGCCGAGACGGCAGGAACTACGAGCAGTACTTC,CASSRDGRNYEQYF
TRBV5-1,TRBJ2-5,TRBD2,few,TGCGCCAGCAGCTCGATCGGACTAGCCTTTCAAGAGACCCAGTACTTC,CASSSIGLAFQETQYF
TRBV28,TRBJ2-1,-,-,TGTGCCAGCACCCTCCCGGGGCGGGACTACAATGAGCAGTTCTTC,CASTLPGRDYNEQFF
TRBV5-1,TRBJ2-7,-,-,TGCGCCAGCAGCTTGGAGGGACGGGCCGACTACGAGCAGTACTTC,CASSLEGRADYEQYF
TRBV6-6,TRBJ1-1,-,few,TGTGCCAGCAGGGGCACTGAAGCTTTCTTT,CASRGTEAFF
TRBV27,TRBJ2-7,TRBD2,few,TGTGCCAGCAGTTCCGCTACTAGCGGGAGTAACTACGAGCAGTACTTC,CASSSATSGSNYEQYF
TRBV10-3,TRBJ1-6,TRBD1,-,TGTGCCATCAGTGAGGCGGGACAGGGGGATTCACCCCTCCACTTT,CAISEAGQGDSPLHF
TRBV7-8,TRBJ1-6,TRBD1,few,TGTGCCAGCAGCGAACGGACAGGCAGCTCCTATAATTCACCCCTCCACTTT,CASSERTGSSYNSPLHF